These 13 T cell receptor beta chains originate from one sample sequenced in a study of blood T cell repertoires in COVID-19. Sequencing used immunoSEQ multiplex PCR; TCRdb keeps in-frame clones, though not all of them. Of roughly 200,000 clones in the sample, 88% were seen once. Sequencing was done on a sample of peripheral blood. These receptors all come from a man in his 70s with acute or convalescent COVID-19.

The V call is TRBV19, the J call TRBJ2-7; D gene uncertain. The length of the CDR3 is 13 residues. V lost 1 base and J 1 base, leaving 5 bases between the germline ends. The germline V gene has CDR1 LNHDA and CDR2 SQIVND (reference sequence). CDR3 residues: CASSIVFSYEQYF. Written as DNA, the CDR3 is TGTGCCAGTAGTATAGTATTTTCCTACGAGCAGTACTTC.

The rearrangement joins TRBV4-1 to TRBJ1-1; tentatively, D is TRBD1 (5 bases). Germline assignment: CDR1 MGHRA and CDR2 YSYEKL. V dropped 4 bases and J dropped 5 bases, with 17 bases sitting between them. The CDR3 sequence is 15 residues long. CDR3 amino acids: CASSPPGEGRTEAFF. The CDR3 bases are TGCGCCAGCAGCCCCCCGGGGGAGGGGCGGACTGAAGCTTTCTTT.

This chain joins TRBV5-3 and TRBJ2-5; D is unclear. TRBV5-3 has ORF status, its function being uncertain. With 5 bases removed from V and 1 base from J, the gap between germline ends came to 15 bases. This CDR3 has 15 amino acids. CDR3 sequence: CARSPTAAPQETQYF. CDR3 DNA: TGTGCCAGAAGTCCGACTGCAGCCCCCCAAGAGACCCAGTACTTC.

The CDR3 region is CASSKGRGQGGGYTF. CDR3 DNA: TGTGCCAGTAGCAAAGGCCGGGGACAGGGTGGCGGCTACACCTTC. The chain uses TRBV19 and TRBJ1-2, with 9 bases identical to TRBD1. V shed 6 bases and J 8 bases; nucleotides not matched to a gene: 13. CDR3 length: 15 amino acids. Germline V gives CDR1 LNHDA, CDR2 SQIVND (reference sequence). The full variable domain, in which reference TRBV19 and TRBJ1-2 provide the parts outside the CDR3, is DGGITQSPKYLFRKEGQNVTLSCEQNLNHDAMYWYRQDPGQGLRLIYYSQIVNDFQKGDIAEGYSVSREKKESFPLTVTSAQKNPTAFYLCASSKGRGQGGGYTFGSGTRLTVV.

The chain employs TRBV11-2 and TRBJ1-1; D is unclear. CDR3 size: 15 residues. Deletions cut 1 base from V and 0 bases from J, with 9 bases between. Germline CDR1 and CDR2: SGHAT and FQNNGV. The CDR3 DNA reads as TGTGCCAGCAGCTTAGCTCTAACCATGAACACTGAAGCTTTCTTT. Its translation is CASSLALTMNTEAFF.

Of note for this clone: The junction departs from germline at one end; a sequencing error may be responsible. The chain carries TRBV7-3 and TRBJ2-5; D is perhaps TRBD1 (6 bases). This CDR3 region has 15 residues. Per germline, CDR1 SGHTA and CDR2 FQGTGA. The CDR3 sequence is CASSLTGRGQETQYF. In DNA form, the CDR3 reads TGTGCCAGCAGCCTAACGGGAAGGGGGCAAGAGACCCAGTACTTC.

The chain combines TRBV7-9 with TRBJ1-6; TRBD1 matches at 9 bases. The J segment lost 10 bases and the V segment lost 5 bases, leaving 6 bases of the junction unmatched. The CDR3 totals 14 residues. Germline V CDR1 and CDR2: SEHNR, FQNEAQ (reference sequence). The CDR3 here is CASSLGTGQSPLHF. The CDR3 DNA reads TGTGCCAGCAGCCTTGGGACAGGGCAGTCACCCCTCCACTTT.

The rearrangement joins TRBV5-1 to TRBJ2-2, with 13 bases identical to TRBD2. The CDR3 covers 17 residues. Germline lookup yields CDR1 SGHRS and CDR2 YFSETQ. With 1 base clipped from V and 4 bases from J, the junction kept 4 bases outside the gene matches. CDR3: CASSLTSGRAGTGELFF. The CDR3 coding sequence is TGCGCCAGCAGCTTGACTAGCGGGAGGGCCGGCACCGGGGAGCTGTTTTTT.

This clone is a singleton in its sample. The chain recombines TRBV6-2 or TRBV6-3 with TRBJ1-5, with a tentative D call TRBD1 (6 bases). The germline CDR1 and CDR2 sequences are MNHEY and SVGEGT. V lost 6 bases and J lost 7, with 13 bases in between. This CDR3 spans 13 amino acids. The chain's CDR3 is CASSLTGRQPQHF. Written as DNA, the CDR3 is TGTGCCAGCAGCCTGACAGGACGCCAGCCCCAGCATTTT.

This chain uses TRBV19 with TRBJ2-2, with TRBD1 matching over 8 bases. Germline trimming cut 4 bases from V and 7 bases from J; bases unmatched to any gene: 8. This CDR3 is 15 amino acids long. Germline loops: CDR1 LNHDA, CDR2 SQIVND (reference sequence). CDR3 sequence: CASSRARGLGGELFF. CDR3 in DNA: TGTGCCAGTAGTAGGGCCAGGGGGCTGGGCGGGGAGCTGTTTTTT.

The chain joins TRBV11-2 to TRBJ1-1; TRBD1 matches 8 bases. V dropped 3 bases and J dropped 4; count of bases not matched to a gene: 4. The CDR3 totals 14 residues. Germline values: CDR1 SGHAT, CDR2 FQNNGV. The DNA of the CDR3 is TGTGCCAGCAGCTTGACAGGGGCCCGCACTGAAGCTTTCTTT. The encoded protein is CASSLTGARTEAFF.

The CDR3 reads CASSLGQGGISYEQYF. CDR3 DNA sequence: TGCGCCAGCAGCTTGGGACAGGGGGGCATCTCCTACGAGCAGTACTTC. The J gene is TRBJ2-7, the V gene TRBV5-1; 9 bases agree with TRBD1. The germline V gene encodes CDR1 SGHRS and CDR2 YFSETQ. The length of the CDR3 is 16 residues. The V segment lost 0 bases and the J segment 0 bases; nucleotides outside the gene matches: 4.

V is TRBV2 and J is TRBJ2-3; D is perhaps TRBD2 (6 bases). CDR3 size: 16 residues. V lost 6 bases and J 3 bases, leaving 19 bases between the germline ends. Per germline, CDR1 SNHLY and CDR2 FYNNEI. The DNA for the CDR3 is TGTGCCAGCAGCCGAAATACTCCGGGAGTTACAGATACGCAGTATTTT. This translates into CASSRNTPGVTDTQYF.